This passage covers 24 T cell receptor beta chains from one sample sequenced in a study of early T cells in non-severe SARS-CoV-2 infection. TCRdb ran MiXCR on the 5' RACE reads and lists one entry per CDR3 protein. The sample holds around 61,000 distinct CDR3 sequences, about 10% seen once. The sequenced sample was whole blood. The source is an adult who was a healthcare worker with PCR-confirmed SARS-CoV-2 infection or an uninfected control (not recorded which).

Many counts were recorded for this clonotype. The V and J genes are TRBV12-3 or TRBV12-4 and TRBJ1-4; weak D call: TRBD1 (6 bases). The length of the CDR3 is 14 residues. The V end lost 2 bases, the J end lost 5 bases, and 9 bases lay between the germline ends. CDR3 in DNA: TGTGCCAGCAGTTTATCAGGGGTAAATGAAAAACTGTTTTTT. Translation gives CASSLSGVNEKLFF.

This clonotype was observed a few times. J is TRBJ1-1 and V is TRBV7-9; 9 positions agree with TRBD1. The J segment lost 0 bases and the V segment lost 5 bases, leaving 10 bases of the junction unmatched. Germline V lookup: CDR1 SEHNR, CDR2 FQNEAQ (reference sequence). The CDR3 is made up of 17 amino acids. For the CDR3, the DNA is TGTGCCAGCAGCCCGACAGGGGGAACGATCCTGAACACTGAAGCTTTCTTT. Translation gives CASSPTGGTILNTEAFF.

This clonotype was seen a handful of times. CDR3 in amino acids: CASSIDSSGANVLTF. CDR3 coding DNA: TGTGCCAGCAGCATTGACAGCTCTGGGGCCAACGTCCTGACTTTC. J is TRBJ2-6 and V is TRBV7-9, with a tentative D call TRBD1 (5 bases). Trimming took 5 bases from V and 0 from J, leaving 8 bases between them. This CDR3 is 15 amino acids long. Germline assignment: CDR1 SEHNR and CDR2 FQNEAQ (reference sequence). Full variable domain (missing parts from reference TRBV7-9 and TRBJ2-6): DTGVSQNPRHKITKRGQNVTFRCDPISEHNRLYWYRQTLGQGPEFLTYFQNEAQLEKSRLLSDRFSAERPKGSFSTLEIQRTEQGDSAMYLCASSIDSSGANVLTFGAGSRLTVL.

This sequence joins TRBV6-6 and TRBJ1-4; D might be TRBD1 (5 bases). V lost 6 bases and J 7 bases, leaving 15 bases between the germline ends. The CDR3 runs 14 residues. Germline CDR1 is MNHNY and CDR2 is SVGAGI (reference sequence). The CDR3 DNA follows: TGTGCCAGCAGCCTCCCCGGGGGGGGTGAAAAACTGTTTTTT. Its protein is CASSLPGGGEKLFF.

This clonotype was counted between two and nine times. This chain joins TRBV5-6 and TRBJ2-4; TRBD1 aligns across 8 bases. The CDR3 loop spans 15 amino acids. CDR1 and CDR2 from the germline V gene are SGHDT and YYEEEE. V trimming: 4 bases; J trimming: 1 base; junction bases outside the gene matches: 4. Written as DNA, the CDR3 is TGTGCCAGCAGCAATACAGGGGGGGCCAAAAACATTCAGTACTTC. Amino acids: CASSNTGGAKNIQYF.

This clonotype was counted ten times or more. The chain is built from TRBV9 and TRBJ1-3; weak D call: TRBD1 (6 bases). The V end lost 0 bases, the J end lost 8 bases, and 12 bases lay between the germline ends. This CDR3 has 14 residues. The germline V gene encodes CDR1 SGDLS and CDR2 YYNGEE. The CDR3 protein is CASSVGGGDDTIYF. Here the CDR3 DNA reads TGTGCCAGCAGCGTAGGAGGGGGAGACGACACCATATATTTT.

This clonotype was counted a few times. CDR3 loop: CSASQGTSDQETQYF. The DNA for the CDR3 is TGCAGTGCTAGTCAAGGGACTAGCGACCAAGAGACCCAGTACTTC. This chain connects TRBV20-1 to TRBJ2-5, with TRBD2 matching over 10 bases. Germline loops: CDR1 DFQATT, CDR2 SNEGSKA (reference sequence). The CDR3 has 15 amino acids. Losses at the gene ends were 3 bases for V and 0 bases for J; bases not matched to a gene: 4.

Many counts were recorded for this clonotype. The genes are TRBV6-6 and TRBJ2-3; 11 nucleotides match TRBD1. Germline V lookup: CDR1 MNHNY, CDR2 SVGAGI (reference sequence). Germline trimming cut 6 bases from V and 4 bases from J; bases unmatched to any gene: 6. The CDR3 has 15 amino acids. CDR3 bases: TGTGCCAGCAGCCCGGACAGGGGGCGAGCAGATACGCAGTATTTT. Protein: CASSPDRGRADTQYF.

This clonotype was counted a few times. The rearrangement uses TRBV5-1 and TRBJ2-7, with a weak D call TRBD1 (7 bases). V gave up 4 bases and J gave up 4 bases, with 21 bases separating them. The germline CDR1 and CDR2 sequences are SGHRS and YFSETQ. The CDR3 runs 16 residues. For the CDR3, the DNA is TGCGCCAGCAGCCTCCGGACCCAGGGGGGTGGTTACGAGCAGTACTTC. This sequence encodes CASSLRTQGGGYEQYF. Together with reference TRBV5-1 and TRBJ2-7, the CDR3 gives the full variable domain: KAGVTQTPRYLIKTRGQQVTLSCSPISGHRSVSWYQQTPGQGLQFLFEYFSETQRNKGNFPGRFSGRQFSNSRSEMNVSTLELGDSALYLCASSLRTQGGGYEQYFGPGTRLTVT.

This clonotype was picked up many times. The chain has TRBV11-2 and TRBJ2-7, with D unclear. This CDR3 comprises 15 residues. With 5 bases removed from V and 2 bases from J, the gap between germline ends came to 16 bases. Germline V gene sequence: CDR1 SGHAT, CDR2 FQNNGV. The CDR3 loop is CASSLGLASAYEQYF. The CDR3 coding sequence is TGTGCCAGCAGCCTGGGTTTGGCGTCCGCCTACGAGCAGTACTTC.

This chain uses TRBV12-3 or TRBV12-4 with TRBJ1-6; possibly TRBD1 for D (6 bases). Trimming shortened V by 7 bases and J by 6 bases, and 16 bases separated the two germline ends. The CDR3 sequence is 15 residues long. The CDR3 nucleotides are TGTGCCAGCAATTTGCGGGGACAATTTAATTCACCCCTCCACTTT. It encodes CASNLRGQFNSPLHF.

At least ten counts were recorded for this clonotype. The gene calls are TRBV29-1 and TRBJ2-6; D not certain. In germline, CDR1 is SQVTM, CDR2 ANQGSEA. V lost 4 bases and J lost 0, with 4 bases in between. The CDR3 sequence is 13 residues long. The chain's CDR3 is CSVGASGANVLTF. DNA for the CDR3: TGCAGCGTTGGAGCCTCTGGGGCCAACGTCCTGACTTTC.

This clonotype has ten or more counts. The DNA for the CDR3 is TGTGCTAGTGGTCCGGACAGTTCCTACGAGCAGTACTTC. Translating gives CASGPDSSYEQYF. The chain carries TRBV12-5 and TRBJ2-7; tentative D call: TRBD1 (6 bases). Germline CDR1 reads LGHNT; CDR2 reads FRNRAP. V lost 5 bases and J 1 base, leaving 9 bases between the germline ends. CDR3 length: 13 amino acids.

The chain uses TRBV7-2 and TRBJ2-1; TRBD2 aligns across 8 bases. Germline V lookup: CDR1 SGHTA, CDR2 FQGNSA. There are 13 residues in the CDR3. V was pared by 5 bases and J by 6 bases, with 3 bases of the junction left unmatched. Here the CDR3 reads CASSPGGANEQFF. CDR3 DNA sequence: TGTGCCAGCAGCCCGGGGGGGGCCAATGAGCAGTTCTTC.

The chain recombines TRBV7-9 with TRBJ2-1; D is unclear. The CDR3 is made up of 15 amino acids. V was cut by 1 base and J by 2 bases, with 9 bases left in between. Germline V gene data show CDR1 as SEHNR and CDR2 as FQNEAQ (reference sequence). CDR3 sequence: CASSLVRVAYNEQFF. In nucleotides, the CDR3 is TGTGCCAGCAGCTTAGTTCGGGTCGCCTACAATGAGCAGTTCTTC.

This clonotype was counted at least ten times. J is TRBJ1-2 and V is TRBV12-3 or TRBV12-4, with D uncertain. The ends were cut back, 5 bases at V and 8 bases at J, with 18 bases in the middle. The CDR3 sequence is 14 residues long. CDR3 protein: CASSPRVAYGGYTF. CDR3 nucleotides: TGTGCCAGCAGTCCCCGCGTGGCCTATGGGGGCTACACCTTC.

This clonotype was observed a handful of times. The V and J genes are TRBV20-1 and TRBJ2-1; D is uncertain. Trimming left V 3 bases short and J 10 bases short, with 13 bases between. Germline CDR1 DFQATT, CDR2 SNEGSKA (reference sequence). The CDR3 extends over 12 amino acids. The CDR3 here is CSASGVGREQFF. The CDR3, as DNA: TGCAGTGCTAGTGGGGTTGGCCGGGAGCAGTTCTTC.

With regard to this clonotype: This may stem from a read error, because a much larger clone lies one nucleotide away. This sequence joins TRBV6-2 or TRBV6-3 and TRBJ2-1; D is unclear. CDR1 is MNHEY and CDR2 is SVGEGT in the germline V gene. The CDR3 has 13 residues. The CDR3 sequence: CVSELSSYNEQFF. CDR3 sequence (DNA): TGTGTCAGTGAACTCAGCTCCTACAATGAGCAGTTCTTC.

This clonotype occurred many times. V usage is TRBV12-3 or TRBV12-4 and J usage is TRBJ2-1, with TRBD2 identical over 11 bases. The CDR3 runs 17 residues. Germline trimming cut 5 bases from V and 2 bases from J; bases unmatched to any gene: 8. The CDR3 DNA reads as TGTGCCAGCAGTACCCCGACTAGCGGGAACCCCTACAATGAGCAGTTCTTC. Translating gives CASSTPTSGNPYNEQFF.

V is TRBV18 and J is TRBJ2-5; unclear D gene. V was cut by 1 base and J by 4 bases, with 7 bases left in between. The CDR3 runs 13 residues. Germline loops: CDR1 KGHSH, CDR2 LQKENI. The CDR3 region is CASSPQERETQYF. CDR3 DNA: TGTGCCAGCTCACCACAGGAGCGAGAGACCCAGTACTTC.

The chain recombines TRBV25-1 with TRBJ2-2; a possible D gene is TRBD1 (6 bases). Germline CDR1 MGHDK, CDR2 SYGVNS. V shed 2 bases and J shed 2 bases, with 15 bases lying between them. The CDR3 sequence is 17 residues long. The CDR3 nucleotides read TGTGCCAGCAGTGAAAGCCCAGGGGCCCCCAACACCGGGGAGCTGTTTTTT. Translated: CASSESPGAPNTGELFF.

This clonotype came up many times. The rearrangement joins TRBV5-1 to TRBJ2-6; either TRBD1 or TRBD2 may fit D (5 bases each). Trimming removed 4 bases at V and 0 bases at J, with 11 bases between. The germline V gene encodes CDR1 SGHRS and CDR2 YFSETQ. CDR3 length: 16 residues. The CDR3 DNA sequence: TGCGCCAGCAGCCCCCCCGGGACCTCTGGGGCCAACGTCCTGACTTTC. Its translation: CASSPPGTSGANVLTF.

The sample holds many counts of this clonotype. J is TRBJ2-7 and V is TRBV3-1; D is uncertain. The CDR3 runs 13 residues. V lost 3 bases to trimming and J lost 3 bases, with 9 bases between them. Germline V lookup: CDR1 LGHDT, CDR2 YNNKEL (reference sequence). The CDR3, as DNA: TGTGCCAGCAGCCAGTGGGCAGACTACGAGCAGTACTTC. Translation: CASSQWADYEQYF.

This clonotype was counted between two and nine times. The CDR3 reads CASSQAGRSYEQYF. In nucleotides, the CDR3 is TGCGCCAGCAGCCAGGCAGGACGGAGCTACGAGCAGTACTTC. V usage is TRBV4-3 and J usage is TRBJ2-7, with D unclear. The CDR3 extends over 14 amino acids. Germline V gives CDR1 LGHNA, CDR2 YSLEER. Trimming removed 3 bases from V and 3 bases from J, with 12 bases in between.